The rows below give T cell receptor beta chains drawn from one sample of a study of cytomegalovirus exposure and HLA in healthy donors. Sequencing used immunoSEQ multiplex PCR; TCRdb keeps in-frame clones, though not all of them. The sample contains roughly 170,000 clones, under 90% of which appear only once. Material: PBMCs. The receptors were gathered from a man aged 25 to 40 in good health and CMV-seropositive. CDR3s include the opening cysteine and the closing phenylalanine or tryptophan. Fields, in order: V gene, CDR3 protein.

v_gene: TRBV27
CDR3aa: CASMKNRGLNYGYTF

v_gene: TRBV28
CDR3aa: CASKPSGRADEQFF

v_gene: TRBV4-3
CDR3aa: CASSQAGQGVSYGYTF

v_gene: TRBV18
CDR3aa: CASSPNGRHANTGELFF

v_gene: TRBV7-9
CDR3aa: CASSRDRGLGNTEAFF

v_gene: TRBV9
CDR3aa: CASSATGDTEAFF

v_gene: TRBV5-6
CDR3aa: CASTTNRNEQFF

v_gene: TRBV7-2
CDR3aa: CASSPRQGAGEQYF

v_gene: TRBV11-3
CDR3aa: CASSLEGRGGETQYF

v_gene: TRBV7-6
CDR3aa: CASSLGGGNDEQYF

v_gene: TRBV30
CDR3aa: CAWSVFGPGYTF

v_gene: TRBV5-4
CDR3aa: CASSLRGGFAEQYF

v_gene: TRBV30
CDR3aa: CAWSTRSLSYEQYF

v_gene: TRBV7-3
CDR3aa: CASSPGQGAETQYF